This passage covers 22 T cell receptor beta chains from one sample sequenced in a study of T cell responses to AZD1222 COVID-19 vaccine. The data were produced by immunoSEQ multiplex PCR, yet TCRdb's version contains in-frame clones alone and is incomplete. The repertoire includes 100,000 to 150,000 clones, about 89% of them detected once, and roughly 3.9% sits in the top ten. The sample in question was peripheral blood, obtained on day 0 of AZD1222 vaccination. All receptors come from an adult in good health.

The chain recombines TRBV3-1 (or the pseudogene TRBV3-2) with TRBJ2-2; D is unresolved. The CDR3 has 14 residues. In germline, CDR1 is LGHDT, CDR2 YNNKEL (reference sequence). V shed 4 bases and J shed 7 bases, with 13 bases lying between them. The CDR3 sequence is CASSPQIGNGELFF. CDR3 DNA: TGTGCCAGCAGCCCTCAGATCGGTAACGGGGAGCTGTTTTTT.

This rearrangement joins TRBV7-3 to TRBJ1-1, with D unclear. V lost 2 bases and J 3 bases, leaving 7 bases between the germline ends. The CDR3 loop spans 13 amino acids. Germline lookup yields CDR1 SGHTA and CDR2 FQGTGA. This CDR3 is CASSLLPHTEAFF. The CDR3, as DNA: TGTGCCAGCAGCTTATTGCCCCACACTGAAGCTTTCTTT.

CDR3 in amino acids: CASSQLAGGNEQFF. CDR3 sequence (DNA): TGTGCCAGCAGCCAACTAGCGGGAGGCAATGAGCAGTTCTTC. The chain recombines TRBV3-1 (or the pseudogene TRBV3-2) with TRBJ2-1; 11 bases align to TRBD2. Unmatched junction bases numbered 0, after V lost 2 bases and J lost 6 bases. This CDR3 is 14 amino acids long. Per the germline V gene, CDR1 is LGHDT and CDR2 is YNNKEL (reference sequence).

This chain joins TRBV4-1 and TRBJ1-2, with D tentatively TRBD1 (6 bases). The germline gives CDR1 MGHRA, CDR2 YSYEKL. CDR3 length: 17 residues. V gave up 0 bases and J gave up 7 bases, with 21 bases separating them. The CDR3 sequence: CASSQDQLLQGRGGYTF. The CDR3 DNA reads TGCGCCAGCAGCCAAGACCAGCTACTACAGGGACGAGGTGGCTACACCTTC.

The rearrangement joins TRBV6-2 or TRBV6-3 to TRBJ2-5; no firm D call. CDR1 is MNHEY, CDR2 SVGEGT, per germline. The V end was cut by 2 bases, the J end by 5 bases, with 21 bases between. The CDR3 contains 17 residues. In DNA, the CDR3 is TGTGCCAGCAGTTACCTAGTCTCAACGTTGGATCGTGAGACCCAGTACTTC. Translated, it gives CASSYLVSTLDRETQYF.

With respect to this clone: No DNA is shown, since the ends of the CDR3 on it are uncertain; the CDR3 is the one TCRdb lists. The rearrangement joins TRBV19 to TRBJ2-6; the DNA was not compared with TRBD2, the D call given in the table. Germline loops: CDR1 LNHDA, CDR2 SQIVND (reference sequence). The CDR3 is 15 residues long, counting both termini. The CDR3 reads CASTSEGSGANVLTF.

J is TRBJ1-1 and V is TRBV5-1; 10 nucleotides match TRBD1. Trimming removed 4 bases from V and 0 bases from J; junction bases left unmatched: 3. Germline CDR1 reads SGHRS; CDR2 reads YFSETQ. The CDR3 is 15 amino acids. The CDR3 DNA is TGCGCCAGCAGCAAGGACAGGGGGATGAACACTGAAGCTTTCTTT. As protein: CASSKDRGMNTEAFF.

This chain uses TRBV28 with TRBJ2-3, with 8 nucleotides matching TRBD1. V trimming: 8 bases; J trimming: 1 base; junction bases outside the gene matches: 8. The CDR3 has 15 amino acids. Germline V lookup: CDR1 MDHEN, CDR2 SYDVKM. CDR3 sequence: CASLQGARGTDTQYF. CDR3 in DNA: TGTGCCAGCCTCCAGGGGGCTCGGGGCACAGATACGCAGTATTTT.

The chain recombines TRBV28 with TRBJ1-1; D is ambiguous. V lost 3 bases and J 4 bases, leaving 12 bases between the germline ends. This CDR3 has 14 amino acids. Germline V gives CDR1 MDHEN, CDR2 SYDVKM. CDR3 nucleotides: TGTGCCAGCAGTTTCATCGGTCGTAGCACTGAAGCTTTCTTT. Encoded protein: CASSFIGRSTEAFF. Supplemented by reference TRBV28 and TRBJ1-1, the full variable domain reads DVKVTQSSRYLVKRTGEKVFLECVQDMDHENMFWYRQDPGLGLRLIYFSYDVKMKEKGDIPEGYSVSREKKERFSLILESASTNQTSMYLCASSFIGRSTEAFFGQGTRLTVV.

This chain joins TRBV28 and TRBJ1-5; D gene ambiguous. The germline V and J ends were trimmed by 0 bases and 0 bases, with 12 bases remaining between them. From germline, CDR1 is MDHEN and CDR2 SYDVKM. The CDR3 spans 17 residues. CDR3 coding DNA: TGTGCCAGCAGTTTATGGTTAACGCGGGATAGCAATCAGCCCCAGCATTTT. It specifies CASSLWLTRDSNQPQHF.

The rearrangement joins TRBV7-2 to TRBJ2-1, with 12 bases identical to TRBD2. Germline V gene sequence: CDR1 SGHTA, CDR2 FQGNSA. After removal of 4 bases from V and 3 bases from J, the junction contained 4 bases not matched to a gene. The CDR3 spans 16 residues. CDR3 sequence reads: CASSSQTSGGYNEQFF. Written as DNA, the CDR3 is TGTGCCAGCAGCTCCCAGACTAGCGGGGGCTACAATGAGCAGTTCTTC.

The genes are TRBV30 and TRBJ2-5, with D possibly being TRBD2 (5 bases). CDR3 length: 12 residues. The germline V gene has CDR1 GTSNPN and CDR2 SVGIG (reference sequence). V was shortened by 5 bases and J by 5 bases, with 12 bases between the two germline ends. CDR3: CAWRDFRETQYF. The CDR3 DNA follows: TGTGCCTGGCGGGATTTCAGGGAGACCCAGTACTTC. Full variable domain (missing parts from reference TRBV30 and TRBJ2-5): SQTIHQWPATLVQPVGSPLSLECTVEGTSNPNLYWYRQAAGRGLQLLFYSVGIGQISSEVPQNLSASRPQDRQFILSSKKLLLSDSGFYLCAWRDFRETQYFGPGTRLLVL.

This clone was picked up a small number of times. This chain links TRBV5-1 with TRBJ2-7; 9 bases are a match to TRBD1. Losses at the gene ends were 3 bases for V and 4 bases for J; bases not matched to a gene: 2. Germline V gives CDR1 SGHRS, CDR2 YFSETQ. The CDR3 is made up of 13 amino acids. Here the CDR3 DNA reads TGCGCCAGCAGCTCAGGGACAGGGTACGAGCAGTACTTC. Amino acid sequence: CASSSGTGYEQYF.

The chain carries TRBV19 and TRBJ2-5, with TRBD2 identical over 14 bases. V shed 4 bases and J 4 bases; nucleotides not matched to a gene: 2. The CDR3 is 15 residues long. Germline V gene sequence: CDR1 LNHDA, CDR2 SQIVND (reference sequence). CDR3 amino acids: CASSKTSGGAETQYF. The DNA for the CDR3 is TGTGCCAGTAGTAAGACTAGCGGGGGGGCAGAGACCCAGTACTTC.

The V call is TRBV28, the J call TRBJ2-7; D unclear. The CDR3 spans 12 residues. The V gene's germline CDR1 is MDHEN and CDR2 SYDVKM. V lost 1 base to trimming and J lost 5 bases, with 6 bases between them. CDR3 nucleotide sequence: TGTGCCAGCAGTTTATCGTATCACGAGCAGTACTTC. This codes for CASSLSYHEQYF.

The chain has TRBV7-2 and TRBJ2-2; possibly TRBD2 for D (6 bases). From germline, CDR1 is SGHTA and CDR2 FQGNSA. V was trimmed by 3 bases and J by 4 bases, leaving 12 bases between them. The CDR3 spans 15 residues. CDR3 in amino acids: CASSFYGRITGELFF. CDR3 DNA: TGTGCCAGCAGCTTCTACGGGAGAATCACCGGGGAGCTGTTTTTT.

The chain carries TRBV30 and TRBJ1-2; 11 bases align to TRBD1. The CDR3 has 14 residues. V shed 8 bases and J 6 bases; nucleotides not matched to a gene: 11. The germline V gene has CDR1 GTSNPN and CDR2 SVGIG (reference sequence). The CDR3 DNA follows: TGTGCCCATTCCCAAGGGACAGGGGGGGATGGCTACACCTTC. Protein sequence: CAHSQGTGGDGYTF.

The chain joins TRBV6-5 to TRBJ1-5; 9 nucleotides line up with TRBD1. CDR3 length equals 14 residues. After removal of 6 bases from V and 7 bases from J, the junction contained 7 bases not matched to a gene. CDR1 and CDR2 from the germline V gene are MNHEY and SVGAGI. The CDR3 DNA sequence: TGTGCCAGCAGGCCGACCGGACAGGGGCAGCCCCAGCATTTT. Its translation is CASRPTGQGQPQHF.

The chain links TRBV7-3 to TRBJ2-5; weak D call: TRBD1 (5 bases). This CDR3 is built from 14 residues. Germline CDR1 and CDR2: SGHTA and FQGTGA. Trimming shortened V by 1 base and J by 2 bases, and 8 bases separated the two germline ends. CDR3 in amino acids: CASSLNGAQETQYF. The CDR3 DNA reads TGTGCCAGCAGCTTAAATGGGGCGCAAGAGACCCAGTACTTC.

This chain links TRBV28 with TRBJ1-2; 9 bases match TRBD1. Germline V lookup: CDR1 MDHEN, CDR2 SYDVKM. The J segment lost 8 bases and the V segment lost 1 base, leaving 5 bases of the junction unmatched. The CDR3 extends over 14 amino acids. The CDR3 loop reads CASSLLGDRAGYTF. CDR3 nucleotide sequence: TGTGCCAGCAGTTTATTGGGGGACAGGGCAGGCTACACCTTC.

The chain has TRBV5-1 and TRBJ2-5, with D unresolved. The CDR3 is made up of 14 amino acids. V dropped 0 bases and J dropped 4 bases, with 10 bases sitting between them. The germline CDR1 and CDR2 sequences are SGHRS and YFSETQ. CDR3 region: CASSLELGSETQYF. The DNA of the CDR3 is TGCGCCAGCAGCTTGGAGCTGGGATCAGAGACCCAGTACTTC.

The rearrangement joins TRBV5-4 to TRBJ1-6; D gene ambiguous. V lost 4 bases, J lost 5 bases, and 16 bases lay in between. The germline V gene has CDR1 SGHNT and CDR2 YYREEE (reference sequence). This CDR3 is 16 amino acids long. In nucleotides, the CDR3 is TGTGCCAGCAGCCCTGGTGCCAGAAAGAATAATTCACCCCTCCACTTT. This gives the protein CASSPGARKNNSPLHF.